These 8 T cell receptor beta chains share one sample of origin, sequenced in a study of early T cells in non-severe SARS-CoV-2 infection. TCRdb passed the 5' RACE reads through MiXCR, listing each CDR3 protein once. Here the sample spans more than 70,000 distinct CDR3 sequences, approximately 10% being singletons. The input for sequencing was whole blood, taken at baseline. Receptors originate from an adult who was a healthcare worker with PCR-confirmed SARS-CoV-2 infection or an uninfected control (not recorded which).

Only a few counts were recorded for this clonotype. The chain joins TRBV7-3 to TRBJ1-1; 7 bases line up with TRBD1. Germline V gives CDR1 SGHTA, CDR2 FQGTGA. Trimming took 1 base from V and 5 from J; bases not matched to a gene: 7. This CDR3 is 15 amino acids long. For the CDR3, the DNA is TGTGCCAGCAGCTTAAACAGGGGATCTGGGACTGAAGCTTTCTTT. The encoded protein is CASSLNRGSGTEAFF.

In its sample, this clonotype was seen a few times. The CDR3 bases are TGTGCCAGCAGCTCCTCAACCCTAACCCACTATGGCTACACCTTC. Translation gives CASSSSTLTHYGYTF. The rearrangement uses TRBV7-2 and TRBJ1-2; no reliable D call. CDR1 and CDR2 (germline): SGHTA, FQGNSA. V was shortened by 4 bases and J by 3 bases, with 15 bases between the two germline ends. CDR3 size: 15 residues.

The chain recombines TRBV19 with TRBJ2-3, with TRBD1 as a possible D gene (6 bases). V was cut by 0 bases and J by 13 bases, with 14 bases left in between. The CDR3 has 13 amino acids. Germline loops: CDR1 LNHDA, CDR2 SQIVND (reference sequence). The CDR3 DNA reads as TGTGCCAGTAGTATAGATCCAGTCGGACAGAAGTATTTT. Its translation: CASSIDPVGQKYF.

There are many counts of this clonotype. CDR3 DNA: TGCAGTGCTAGACGGTTCGATCAGCCCCAGCATTTT. It encodes CSARRFDQPQHF. The chain employs TRBV20-1 and TRBJ1-5; no clear D. From germline, CDR1 is DFQATT and CDR2 SNEGSKA (reference sequence). The length of the CDR3 is 12 residues. The germline V and J ends were trimmed by 2 bases and 5 bases, with 7 bases remaining between them.

The chain employs TRBV9 and TRBJ1-1; no reliable D call. The CDR3 has 15 residues. Trimming pared 4 bases from V and 0 bases from J, leaving 13 bases between. Looked up from germline, CDR1 is SGDLS and CDR2 is YYNGEE. In DNA, the CDR3 is TGTGCCAGCAGCTCCACCTCAGGCATGAACACTGAAGCTTTCTTT. It codes for CASSSTSGMNTEAFF. Full variable domain (remainder filled in from reference TRBV9 and TRBJ1-1): DSGVTQTPKHLITATGQRVTLRCSPRSGDLSVYWYQQSLDQGLQFLIQYYNGEERAKGNILERFSAQQFPDLHSELNLSSLELGDSALYFCASSSTSGMNTEAFFGQGTRLTVV.

The J gene is TRBJ2-3, the V gene TRBV7-6; D remains unclear. The CDR3 is made up of 14 amino acids. Trimming stripped 1 base from V and 6 bases from J, with 11 bases between. Germline V CDR1 and CDR2: SGHVS, FNYEAQ. Here the CDR3 DNA reads TGTGCCAGCAGCTTAGGGGCTTTGTCGGATACGCAGTATTTT. This sequence encodes CASSLGALSDTQYF.

The rearrangement joins TRBV12-5 to TRBJ1-3; TRBD1 might be the D (6 bases). CDR1 and CDR2 from the germline V gene are LGHNT and FRNRAP. The ends were cut back, 6 bases at V and 0 bases at J, with 9 bases in the middle. The CDR3 sequence is 14 residues long. CDR3 nucleotides: TGTGCTAGTGGCCCAGGGGTCTCTGGAAACACCATATATTTT. Protein sequence: CASGPGVSGNTIYF.

The V and J genes are TRBV29-1 and TRBJ1-2; tentative D call: TRBD1 (5 bases). Germline lookup yields CDR1 SQVTM and CDR2 ANQGSEA. The CDR3 consists of 11 residues. Trimming removed 6 bases at V and 4 bases at J, with 9 bases between. CDR3 residues: CSVEQVYGYTF. CDR3 sequence (DNA): TGCAGCGTCGAACAGGTCTATGGCTACACCTTC. The full variable domain, its missing parts supplied by reference TRBV29-1 and TRBJ1-2, is SAVISQKPSRDICQRGTSLTIQCQVDSQVTMMFWYRQQPGQSLTLIATANQGSEATYESGFVIDKFPISRPNLTFSTLTVSNMSPEDSSIYLCSVEQVYGYTFGSGTRLTVV.